Ten or more counts support the clone carrying this TCR beta chain. What it binds is unknown. Disease duration was under 3 months in the ophthalmopathy patients, who also had a Clinical Activity Score of at least 3 and a NOSPECS grade of at least 4. The PBMCs were taken from approximately 9 ml of fresh peripheral blood. The sample originates from a study of T cells in Graves' hyperthyroidism and ophthalmopathy. Notes on the study in general: Appearing also in blood were most of the thyroid clonotypes expanded above 0.001. Ophthalmopathy could be told apart from stable hyperthyroidism with a 13 V-J model.

The source material, RNA transcripts, was used to amplify TCR beta CDR3 regions. Researchers ran a first-round RT-PCR on the TCR CDR3 using the HTBI primer set. TCRdb re-called the multiplex PCR reads through MiXCR, storing one row per CDR3 protein. Of some 570,000 distinct CDR3 sequences in the sample, 14% are singletons; the top ten hold around 7%. The TCR was taken from a woman aged 18-29 years with Graves' ophthalmopathy. Sequenced: blood.

CDR3 loop: CASSYRRASENTQYF. The CDR3, as DNA: TGTGCCAGCAGTTACCGTCGGGCTAGCGAGAATACGCAGTATTTT. The rearrangement uses TRBV6-2 or TRBV6-3 and TRBJ2-3; D perhaps matches TRBD2 (6 bases). Germline assignment: CDR1 MNHEY and CDR2 SVGEGT. This CDR3 spans 15 amino acids. The V gene lost 2 bases and the J gene lost 7 bases, with 16 bases spanning the gap.